These T cell receptor beta chains were read from a single sample in a study of cytotoxic CD8 clonotypes in ibrutinib-treated CLL. Repertoires were generated with immunoSEQ multiplex PCR, while TCRdb's copy carries only in-frame clones and drops some. The table includes 14,000 or so clones, approximately 70% detected once. The input for sequencing was PBMCs, taken before ibrutinib treatment. These receptors were collected from a human donor with chronic lymphocytic leukemia. Both conserved end residues are part of each CDR3. Each record gives: D gene, clone size, J gene, V gene, CDR3 protein, CDR3 DNA. D genes are given only for firm matches. Where a row states a size, it is once, few, many or the class of an expanded clone; other rows omit it.

.	once	TRBJ2-3	TRBV6-5	CASSYSLGTDTQYF	TGTGCCAGCAGTTACTCCCTAGGCACAGATACGCAGTATTTT
.	few	TRBJ2-3	TRBV6-5	CASSYRVDGTDTQYF	TGTGCCAGCAGTTACAGGGTTGACGGCACAGATACGCAGTATTTT
TRBD2	once	TRBJ2-1	TRBV7-3	CASSFGLAGYNEQFF	TGTGCCAGCAGCTTCGGACTAGCGGGCTACAATGAGCAGTTCTTC
.	.	TRBJ1-1	TRBV18	CASSPLPPGGGTEAFF	TGTGCCAGCTCACCACTCCCTCCCGGGGGGGGCACTGAAGCTTTCTTT
TRBD2	.	TRBJ2-7	TRBV10-3	CAISESRTSYEQYF	TGTGCCATCAGCGAGTCCCGGACTAGCTACGAGCAGTACTTC
.	.	TRBJ1-4	TRBV2	CASSDQGEKLFF	TGTGCCAGCAGTGACCAAGGTGAAAAACTGTTTTTT
TRBD1	once	TRBJ1-6	TRBV7-2	CASSLATGFNSPLHF	TGTGCCAGCAGCTTAGCGACAGGGTTCAATTCACCCCTCCACTTT
TRBD2	.	TRBJ2-3	TRBV7-3	CASSPQREGGDTQYF	TGTGCCAGCAGCCCCCAGCGGGAGGGCGGGGATACGCAGTATTTT
.	few	TRBJ2-1	TRBV6-6	CASSYEQGFYNEQFF	TGTGCCAGCAGTTACGAGCAGGGCTTTTACAATGAGCAGTTCTTC
TRBD2	.	TRBJ2-1	TRBV4-2	CASSQEPGGPNEQFF	TGTGCCAGCAGCCAAGAACCGGGAGGGCCCAATGAGCAGTTCTTC
.	.	TRBJ1-4	TRBV19	CASHTLHPGKLFF	TGTGCCAGCCACACCCTCCATCCGGGCAAACTGTTTTTT
TRBD2	.	TRBJ2-2	TRBV10-2	CASSRTSGRALAGELFF	TGCGCCAGCAGCAGGACTAGCGGGAGGGCCTTGGCCGGGGAGCTGTTTTTT
TRBD1	.	TRBJ2-7	TRBV19	CASRGTGRGEQYF	TGTGCCAGTCGGGGGACAGGGCGTGGAGAGCAGTACTTC
.	.	TRBJ2-1	TRBV5-6	CASSRGGLGNEQFF	TGTGCCAGCAGCCGGGGTGGGCTGGGCAATGAGCAGTTCTTC
.	.	TRBJ2-3	TRBV5-1	CASTLNTDTQYF	TGCGCCAGCACCCTAAACACAGATACGCAGTATTTT
.	.	TRBJ2-2	TRBV19	CASSIGAGGPGELFF	TGTGCCAGTAGTATAGGGGCTGGGGGCCCCGGGGAGCTGTTTTTT
TRBD2	.	TRBJ2-7	TRBV4-2	CASSQGETSGTYEQYF	TGTGCCAGCAGCCAAGGGGAGACTAGCGGGACCTACGAGCAGTACTTC
.	.	TRBJ1-1	TRBV9	CASSVGVLFGAEAFF	TGTGCCAGCAGCGTGGGGGTCCTCTTTGGCGCTGAAGCTTTCTTT
.	.	TRBJ2-3	TRBV5-4	CASIPWGDTDTQYF	TGTGCCAGCATCCCCTGGGGGGACACAGATACGCAGTATTTT
TRBD1	few	TRBJ1-1	TRBV2	CASSEQGRNTEAFF	TGTGCCAGCAGCGAACAGGGGAGGAACACTGAAGCTTTCTTT
TRBD1	.	TRBJ2-1	TRBV7-7	CASSTGTGNYNEQFF	TGTGCCAGCAGCACCGGGACAGGAAACTACAATGAGCAGTTCTTC
.	.	TRBJ1-5	TRBV6-1	CASSEPLNQPQHF	TGTGCCAGCAGTGAGCCCCTCAATCAGCCCCAGCATTTT
.	.	TRBJ2-7	TRBV11-2	CASSLVVGEEQYF	TGTGCCAGCAGCTTAGTGGTGGGTGAGGAGCAGTACTTC
.	.	TRBJ1-4	TRBV19	CASSSGSTNEKLFF	TGTGCCAGTAGTAGCGGCAGCACTAATGAAAAACTGTTTTTT
.	few	TRBJ1-1	TRBV28	CASITITEAFF	TGTGCCAGCATCACCATTACTGAAGCTTTCTTT
.	.	TRBJ2-5	TRBV7-9	CASSLGGHETQYF	TGTGCCAGCAGCTTGGGGGGGCACGAGACCCAGTACTTC
.	.	TRBJ2-7	TRBV20-1	CSARGSYEQYF	TGCAGTGCTAGGGGGTCCTACGAGCAGTACTTC
.	few	TRBJ1-5	TRBV20-1	CHLGRPQHF	TGCCATCTCGGCCGGCCCCAGCATTTT
.	.	TRBJ1-2	TRBV28	CASSLRRASANYGYTF	TGTGCCAGCAGTTTAAGGCGGGCCTCAGCTAACTATGGCTACACCTTC
TRBD1	.	TRBJ1-5	TRBV18	CASSTDRDNQPQHF	TGTGCCAGCTCAACGGACAGGGACAATCAGCCCCAGCATTTT
.	.	TRBJ2-2	TRBV6-4	CASSDSSQGNTGELFF	TGTGCCAGCAGTGACTCGAGCCAGGGGAACACCGGGGAGCTGTTTTTT
.	.	TRBJ2-3	TRBV9	CASSVQWGDTQYF	TGTGCCAGCAGCGTCCAGTGGGGAGATACGCAGTATTTT
.	once	TRBJ2-3	TRBV18	CASSRAGGAVDTQYF	TGTGCCAGCTCACGCGCCGGGGGAGCGGTAGATACGCAGTATTTT
.	few	TRBJ2-7	TRBV18	CASSPDEGYEQYF	TGTGCCAGCTCACCGGACGAGGGATACGAGCAGTACTTC
.	.	TRBJ2-5	TRBV4-1	CASSQEGAGKTQYF	TGCGCCAGCAGCCAAGAGGGGGCCGGGAAGACCCAGTACTTC
TRBD1	once	TRBJ1-5	TRBV7-9	CASSRGTGAYSNQPQHF	TGTGCCAGCAGCCGGGGGACAGGAGCTTATAGCAATCAGCCCCAGCATTTT
TRBD2	.	TRBJ2-1	TRBV10-3	CATRGSLGDEQFF	TGTGCCACCCGCGGGAGCCTCGGGGATGAGCAGTTCTTC
.	.	TRBJ2-3	TRBV18	CASSPSAQNTQYF	TGTGCCAGCTCACCCTCCGCACAAAATACGCAGTATTTT
TRBD1	.	TRBJ2-7	TRBV11-2	CASSTIRDRGNEQYF	TGTGCCAGCAGCACCATCCGGGACAGGGGGAACGAGCAGTACTTC
.	.	TRBJ1-6	TRBV19	CASSRRTGAGDSPLHF	TGTGCCAGTAGCCGACGGACCGGCGCCGGGGATTCACCCCTCCACTTT
TRBD2	.	TRBJ2-5	TRBV15	CATSALSGISETQYF	TGTGCCACCAGCGCCCTAAGCGGGATCTCGGAGACCCAGTACTTC
TRBD1	.	TRBJ2-7	TRBV6-1	CASSGDRGYEQYF	TGTGCCAGCAGTGGGGACAGGGGCTACGAGCAGTACTTC
.	.	TRBJ2-3	TRBV2	CASRADRSGDTQYF	TGTGCCAGCAGGGCAGACAGGTCCGGAGATACGCAGTATTTT
TRBD2	.	TRBJ2-1	TRBV7-2	CASSPPGGRGNEQFF	TGTGCCAGCAGCCCCCCAGGCGGGAGGGGCAATGAGCAGTTCTTC
.	.	TRBJ2-3	TRBV14	CASSQDRFGGTYTDTQYF	TGTGCCAGCAGCCAAGATCGGTTTGGCGGGACCTACACAGATACGCAGTATTTT
.	.	TRBJ1-2	TRBV23-1	CASSQSGQPGYTF	TGCGCCAGCAGTCAATCAGGTCAGCCCGGCTACACCTTC
.	.	TRBJ2-7	TRBV6-5	CASRSTSYEQYF	TGTGCCAGCAGGTCGACGTCCTACGAGCAGTACTTC
.	once	TRBJ2-1	TRBV5-1	CASTYRVGAGNEQFF	TGCGCCAGCACCTACCGGGTCGGGGCGGGGAATGAGCAGTTCTTC
.	.	TRBJ2-3	TRBV27	CASSPTSDTQYF	TGTGCCAGCAGTCCAACGTCAGATACGCAGTATTTT
.	.	TRBJ1-5	TRBV12-5	CASGLVPTGPLGNQPQHF	TGTGCTAGTGGTTTGGTCCCAACCGGGCCCCTGGGCAATCAGCCCCAGCATTTT